The 15 T cell receptor beta chains below all came from one sample that was sequenced in a study of cytomegalovirus exposure and HLA in healthy donors. Use of 60 Vbeta and 13 Jbeta primers characterized the PCR. Some clones are missing from TCRdb's copy, which holds only in-frame ones; the method was immunoSEQ multiplex PCR. The repertoire has roughly 150,000 clones, approximately 70% of them found once; the top ten carry roughly 5.2%. The sequenced sample was PBMCs. Receptors were obtained from a woman younger than 35 in good health and CMV-seropositive.

The CDR3 protein is CATSTTTSGGPEYTDTQYF. The DNA for the CDR3 is TGTGCCACCAGCACCACGACTAGCGGGGGTCCAGAATACACAGATACGCAGTATTTT. The chain is built from TRBV15 and TRBJ2-3; 12 bases map to TRBD2. Germline lookup yields CDR1 LNHNV and CDR2 YYDKDF (reference sequence). The CDR3 length is 19 residues. The V gene end was trimmed by 4 bases and the J gene end by 2 bases; junction bases not matched to a gene: 13.

A single count supports this clone. The chain is built from TRBV5-1 and TRBJ2-7, with TRBD2 matching over 8 bases. The length of the CDR3 is 14 residues. V shed 1 base, J shed 7 bases, and the junction held 7 bases outside the gene matches. Germline assignment: CDR1 SGHRS and CDR2 YFSETQ. The CDR3 bases are TGCGCCAGCAGCTTGCGGGGGGGCGTACAAGAGCAGTACTTC. Protein: CASSLRGGVQEQYF. Drawing the rest from reference TRBV5-1 and TRBJ2-7, the complete variable domain is KAGVTQTPRYLIKTRGQQVTLSCSPISGHRSVSWYQQTPGQGLQFLFEYFSETQRNKGNFPGRFSGRQFSNSRSEMNVSTLELGDSALYLCASSLRGGVQEQYFGPGTRLTVT.

In its sample, this clone was seen a few times. The CDR3 DNA reads TGTGCCAGCAGCCAAGCGCAGGAGGGGCGAGGCTACACCTTC. This sequence encodes CASSQAQEGRGYTF. The chain combines TRBV4-2 with TRBJ1-2; TRBD1 is a possible D gene (5 bases). The CDR3 contains 14 residues. Germline-derived CDR1 and CDR2 are LGHNA and YNFKEQ. The ends were cut back, 1 base at V and 8 bases at J, with 14 bases in the middle.

The chain links TRBV19 to TRBJ1-2; possibly TRBD1 for D (6 bases). The germline CDR1 and CDR2 sequences are LNHDA and SQIVND (reference sequence). Trimming shortened V by 3 bases and J by 4 bases, and 15 bases separated the two germline ends. This CDR3 comprises 15 residues. In DNA, the CDR3 is TGTGCCAGTAGTATCACAGGGAAAGCTAGCTATGGCTACACCTTC. This codes for CASSITGKASYGYTF.

The chain uses TRBV6-1 and TRBJ2-3; D might be TRBD2 (6 bases). With 8 bases removed from V and 10 bases from J, the gap between germline ends came to 16 bases. This CDR3 has 12 residues. Per germline, CDR1 MNHNS and CDR2 SASEGT. CDR3 DNA sequence: TGTGCCAGCGTAGGGGAATGGGGGGCGCAGTATTTT. This encodes CASVGEWGAQYF.

V and J are TRBV9 and TRBJ1-5, with TRBD1 matching 7 bases. Per the germline V gene, CDR1 is SGDLS and CDR2 is YYNGEE. The CDR3 is made up of 13 amino acids. With V trimmed by 3 bases and J by 11 bases, 8 bases remained unmatched. The CDR3 sequence is CASSETGSGAQHF. CDR3 nucleotide sequence: TGTGCCAGCAGCGAGACAGGGTCCGGAGCCCAGCATTTT.

The sample holds one count of this clone. This chain links TRBV5-4 with TRBJ2-5; possibly TRBD2 for D (5 bases). CDR3 length: 15 residues. Germline loops: CDR1 SGHNT, CDR2 YYREEE (reference sequence). Trimming removed 0 bases at V and 2 bases at J, with 11 bases between. CDR3 region: CASSLGLGGQETQYF. CDR3 bases: TGTGCCAGCAGCTTGGGGTTAGGCGGGCAAGAGACCCAGTACTTC.

This sequence joins TRBV6-6 and TRBJ1-4, with D unclear. Germline CDR1 is MNHNY and CDR2 is SVGAGI (reference sequence). Trimming cost V 2 bases and J 3 bases, with 4 bases left between them. The CDR3 spans 13 residues. CDR3 in DNA: TGTGCCAGCAGTTACGAGGCTAATGAAAAACTGTTTTTT. Amino acid sequence: CASSYEANEKLFF.

This chain uses TRBV28 with TRBJ1-2; perhaps TRBD1 as D (5 bases). The CDR3 is 12 amino acids. The germline CDR1 and CDR2 sequences are MDHEN and SYDVKM. V was trimmed by 3 bases and J by 8 bases, leaving 10 bases between them. The CDR3 loop is CASSFSQGGYTF. The CDR3 nucleotides read TGTGCCAGCAGTTTTTCTCAGGGCGGCTACACCTTC.

This rearrangement joins TRBV27 to TRBJ1-5; D perhaps matches TRBD1 (6 bases). V was trimmed by 2 bases and J by 1 base, leaving 15 bases between them. From germline, CDR1 is MNHEY and CDR2 SMNVEV (reference sequence). This CDR3 region has 17 residues. This CDR3 reads CASSLIRTAWSNQPQHF. CDR3 nucleotides: TGTGCCAGCAGTTTAATCCGGACAGCCTGGAGCAATCAGCCCCAGCATTTT.

The rearrangement uses TRBV27 and TRBJ2-3; 8 nucleotides align to TRBD2. V was clipped by 5 bases and J by 2 bases; unmatched bases: 9. The CDR3 covers 16 residues. The germline V gene encodes CDR1 MNHEY and CDR2 SMNVEV (reference sequence). This chain's CDR3 is CASSAGPSGFTDTQYF. CDR3 nucleotides: TGTGCCAGCAGTGCTGGCCCTAGCGGGTTCACAGATACGCAGTATTTT.

In this sample, this clone turned up a few times. The CDR3 coding sequence is TGTGCCAGCAGTCACGGGGGGACCGTTGGCTACGAGCAGTACTTC. This sequence encodes CASSHGGTVGYEQYF. The chain recombines TRBV6-6 with TRBJ2-7, with 7 nucleotides matching TRBD2. After removal of 5 bases from V and 3 bases from J, the junction contained 10 bases not matched to a gene. Per the germline V gene, CDR1 is MNHNY and CDR2 is SVGAGI (reference sequence). The CDR3 loop spans 15 amino acids.

The chain uses TRBV19 and TRBJ2-2; D is possibly TRBD1 (6 bases). The CDR3 covers 15 residues. Germline lookup yields CDR1 LNHDA and CDR2 SQIVND (reference sequence). Trimming took 2 bases from V and 5 from J, leaving 12 bases between them. The CDR3 here is CASSIHGTNTGELFF. DNA for the CDR3: TGTGCCAGTAGTATACACGGGACAAATACCGGGGAGCTGTTTTTT.

The V call is TRBV4-3, the J call TRBJ1-5; D is uncertain. The CDR3 has 14 amino acids. Germline V gene lookup returns CDR1 LGHNA and CDR2 YSLEER. V was shortened by 0 bases and J by 4 bases, with 7 bases between the two germline ends. For the CDR3, the DNA is TGCGCCAGCAGCCAAGATGGCAGTAATCAGCCCCAGCATTTT. Amino acids: CASSQDGSNQPQHF.

This sequence joins TRBV18 and TRBJ1-1; TRBD1 aligns across 7 bases. The J segment lost 2 bases and the V segment lost 2 bases, leaving 2 bases of the junction unmatched. From germline, CDR1 is KGHSH and CDR2 LQKENI. The CDR3 spans 14 residues. The CDR3 sequence is CASSPGTANTEAFF. CDR3 nucleotides: TGTGCCAGCTCACCAGGGACAGCTAACACTGAAGCTTTCTTT.